The next 14 T cell receptor beta chains were all read from a single sample in a study of cytomegalovirus exposure and HLA in healthy donors. PCR was performed using 60 Vbeta and 13 Jbeta primers. The table came from immunoSEQ multiplex PCR; TCRdb's copy has only in-frame clones and leaves some out. Of about 200,000 clones in the sample, 65% to 85% were seen once. Sequencing input: PBMCs. All receptors come from a man in his fifties in good health and CMV-seronegative.

This chain uses TRBV2 with TRBJ2-1, with D possibly being TRBD2 (6 bases). CDR1 is SNHLY, CDR2 FYNNEI, per germline. The CDR3 has 15 residues. Trimming stripped 3 bases from V and 9 bases from J, with 18 bases between. The CDR3 nucleotides read TGTGCCAGCAGTGACCGCCGACTAGGTCCGGGTGAGCAGTTCTTC. Amino acids: CASSDRRLGPGEQFF.

The chain joins TRBV5-1 to TRBJ2-2, with D hard to call. The V end was cut by 0 bases, the J end by 4 bases, with 4 bases between. In germline, CDR1 is SGHRS, CDR2 YFSETQ. There are 13 residues in the CDR3. This CDR3 is CASSLARTGELFF. DNA for the CDR3: TGCGCCAGCAGCTTGGCCCGCACCGGGGAGCTGTTTTTT.

This rearrangement joins TRBV30 to TRBJ2-1; TRBD2 matches 13 bases. The CDR3 is 17 amino acids. Germline V lookup: CDR1 GTSNPN, CDR2 SVGIG (reference sequence). Losses at the gene ends were 4 bases for V and 0 bases for J; bases not matched to a gene: 6. The CDR3 protein is CAWIPGLAGISYNEQFF. CDR3 DNA sequence: TGTGCCTGGATCCCGGGACTAGCGGGAATCTCCTACAATGAGCAGTTCTTC. The full variable domain, its missing parts supplied by reference TRBV30 and TRBJ2-1, is SQTIHQWPATLVQPVGSPLSLECTVEGTSNPNLYWYRQAAGRGLQLLFYSVGIGQISSEVPQNLSASRPQDRQFILSSKKLLLSDSGFYLCAWIPGLAGISYNEQFFGPGTRLTVL.

In nucleotides, the CDR3 is TGTGCCAGCAGGCGACAGCTAGCCAAAAACATTCAGTACTTC. Translation: CASRRQLAKNIQYF. The chain carries TRBV28 and TRBJ2-4, with D possibly being TRBD1 (5 bases). CDR1 is MDHEN, CDR2 SYDVKM, per germline. The CDR3 spans 14 residues. With 6 bases removed from V and 0 bases from J, the gap between germline ends came to 9 bases.

This clone was found a few times. CDR3 DNA: TGCGCCAGCAGCTTGTTGGGCAGGGGGAACACCGGGGAGCTGTTTTTT. It specifies CASSLLGRGNTGELFF. This chain joins TRBV5-1 and TRBJ2-2, with D tentatively TRBD1 (6 bases). The V and J ends lost 1 base and 1 base respectively, with 11 bases between them. This CDR3 is built from 16 residues. Looked up from germline, CDR1 is SGHRS and CDR2 is YFSETQ.

This chain links TRBV4-1 with TRBJ2-7; 7 bases align to TRBD1. In germline, CDR1 is MGHRA, CDR2 YSYEKL. The CDR3 is 16 amino acids. V gave up 2 bases and J gave up 2 bases; unmatched junction bases: 9. The CDR3 spells CASSQTGTDNPYEQYF. In DNA form, the CDR3 reads TGCGCCAGCAGCCAAACCGGGACAGACAACCCCTACGAGCAGTACTTC.

This sequence joins TRBV4-1 and TRBJ1-5; 7 bases align to TRBD1. CDR1 MGHRA and CDR2 YSYEKL come from the germline V gene. This CDR3 has 15 residues. V was pared by 2 bases and J by 7 bases, with 8 bases of the junction left unmatched. CDR3 protein: CASSQSGQGGQPQHF. DNA for the CDR3: TGCGCCAGCAGCCAATCTGGGCAGGGGGGCCAGCCCCAGCATTTT.

The gene calls are TRBV27 and TRBJ2-1; no clear D. The V and J ends lost 2 bases and 9 bases respectively, with 14 bases between them. This CDR3 comprises 14 residues. Germline V gene sequence: CDR1 MNHEY, CDR2 SMNVEV (reference sequence). The CDR3, as DNA: TGTGCCAGCAGTTTACGCCCCTCCCGGTCTGAGCAGTTCTTC. Amino acids: CASSLRPSRSEQFF.

This clone came up once. The chain is built from TRBV5-4 and TRBJ2-5; 7 positions match TRBD2. Germline assignment: CDR1 SGHNT and CDR2 YYREEE (reference sequence). V lost 3 bases to trimming and J lost 3 bases; unmatched junction nucleotides: 2. The CDR3 consists of 13 residues. In DNA, the CDR3 is TGTGCCAGCAGCTGGGACTATAAAGAGACCCAGTACTTC. Translation gives CASSWDYKETQYF.

For the CDR3, the DNA is TGTGCCAGCAGCTTACTCGCGGGGCCATGGGAGACCCAGTACTTC. Protein sequence: CASSLLAGPWETQYF. The J gene is TRBJ2-5, the V gene TRBV7-3; tentative D call: TRBD2 (6 bases). The CDR3 contains 15 residues. CDR1 is SGHTA and CDR2 is FQGTGA in the germline V gene. With 2 bases removed from V and 5 bases from J, the gap between germline ends came to 15 bases.

The chain carries TRBV9 and TRBJ2-7, with a tentative D call TRBD1 (7 bases). Trimming took 5 bases from V and 2 from J, leaving 17 bases between them. Germline V gene data show CDR1 as SGDLS and CDR2 as YYNGEE. There are 15 residues in the CDR3. The CDR3 sequence is CASSPFQGGAYEQYF. Written as DNA, the CDR3 is TGTGCCAGCAGTCCATTTCAGGGGGGAGCCTACGAGCAGTACTTC.

V is TRBV27 and J is TRBJ2-7, with a possible D match to TRBD2 (5 bases). This CDR3 comprises 13 residues. V was shortened by 3 bases and J by 2 bases, with 8 bases between the two germline ends. The germline gives CDR1 MNHEY, CDR2 SMNVEV (reference sequence). The CDR3 sequence is CASSFDGAYEQYF. The CDR3 coding sequence is TGTGCCAGCAGTTTCGACGGGGCCTACGAGCAGTACTTC.

The chain joins TRBV27 to TRBJ2-3; 9 bases fit TRBD2. Per the germline V gene, CDR1 is MNHEY and CDR2 is SMNVEV (reference sequence). V trimming: 8 bases; J trimming: 2 bases; junction bases outside the gene matches: 8. CDR3 length: 15 amino acids. The CDR3 loop is CASGRSGRFTDTQYF. The CDR3 nucleotides are TGTGCCAGCGGACGCAGCGGGAGGTTCACAGATACGCAGTATTTT.

Written as DNA, the CDR3 is TGTGCCAGTACCGAGGGGGGGGCTCGGAACACTGAAGCTTTCTTT. Protein: CASTEGGARNTEAFF. The chain uses TRBV19 and TRBJ1-1, with D possibly TRBD1 on 6 matching bases. CDR3 size: 15 residues. Looked up from germline, CDR1 is LNHDA and CDR2 is SQIVND (reference sequence). V was shortened by 7 bases and J by 1 base, with 16 bases between the two germline ends.